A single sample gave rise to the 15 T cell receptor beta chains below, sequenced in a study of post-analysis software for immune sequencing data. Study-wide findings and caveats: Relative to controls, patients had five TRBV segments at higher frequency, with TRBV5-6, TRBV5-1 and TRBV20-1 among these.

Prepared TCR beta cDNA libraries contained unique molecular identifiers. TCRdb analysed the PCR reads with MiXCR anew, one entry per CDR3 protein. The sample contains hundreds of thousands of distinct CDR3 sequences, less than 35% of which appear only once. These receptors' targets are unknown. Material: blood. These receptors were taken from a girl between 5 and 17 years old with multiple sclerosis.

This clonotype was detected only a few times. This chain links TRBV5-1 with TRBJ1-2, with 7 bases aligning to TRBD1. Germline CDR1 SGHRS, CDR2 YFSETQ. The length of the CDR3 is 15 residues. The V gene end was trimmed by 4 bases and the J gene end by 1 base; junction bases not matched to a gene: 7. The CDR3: CASSAGGQLNYGYTF. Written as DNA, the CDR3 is TGCGCCAGCAGCGCCGGGGGACAGCTTAACTATGGCTACACCTTC.

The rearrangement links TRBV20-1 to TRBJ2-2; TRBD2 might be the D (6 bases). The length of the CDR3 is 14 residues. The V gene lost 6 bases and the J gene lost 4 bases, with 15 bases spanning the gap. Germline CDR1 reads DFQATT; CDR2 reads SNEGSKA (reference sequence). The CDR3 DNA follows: TGCAGTGCCATGGCGTGGGGAGGCACCGGGGAGCTGTTTTTT. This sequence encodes CSAMAWGGTGELFF.

For the CDR3, the DNA is TGTGCCCCAAGGCCCATAGCGGGGGAAGGGCATAATTCACCCCTCCACTTT. This encodes CAPRPIAGEGHNSPLHF. J is TRBJ1-6 and V is TRBV7-4, with D perhaps TRBD1 (5 bases). With 11 bases removed from V and 5 bases from J, the gap between germline ends came to 25 bases. Germline V gene lookup returns CDR1 SGHVT and CDR2 SQSDAQ. The CDR3 is 17 residues long.

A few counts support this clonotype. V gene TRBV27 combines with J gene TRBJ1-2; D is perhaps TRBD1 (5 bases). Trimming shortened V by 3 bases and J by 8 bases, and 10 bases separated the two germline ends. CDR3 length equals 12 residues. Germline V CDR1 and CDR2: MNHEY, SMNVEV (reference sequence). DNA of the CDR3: TGTGCCAGCAGTTTGGCAGGGAAAGGCTACACCTTC. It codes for CASSLAGKGYTF.

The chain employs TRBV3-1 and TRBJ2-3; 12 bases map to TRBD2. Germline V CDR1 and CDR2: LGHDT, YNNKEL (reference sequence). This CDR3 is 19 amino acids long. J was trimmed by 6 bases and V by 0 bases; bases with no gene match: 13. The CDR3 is CASSQEDSSGREWSDTQYF. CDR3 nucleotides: TGTGCCAGCAGCCAAGAAGATTCTAGCGGGAGGGAGTGGTCTGATACGCAGTATTTT.

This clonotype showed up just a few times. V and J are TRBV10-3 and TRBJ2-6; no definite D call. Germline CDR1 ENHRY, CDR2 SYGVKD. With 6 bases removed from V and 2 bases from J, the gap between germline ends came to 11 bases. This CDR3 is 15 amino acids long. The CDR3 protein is CAIRAVATGANVLTF. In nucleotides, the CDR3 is TGTGCCATCAGGGCCGTGGCAACTGGGGCCAACGTCCTGACTTTC.

Here the CDR3 reads CSAELAGGPREQYF. In DNA form, the CDR3 reads TGCAGTGCTGAACTAGCGGGAGGGCCTCGGGAGCAGTACTTC. V usage is TRBV20-1 and J usage is TRBJ2-4, with 13 bases aligning to TRBD2. J lost 13 bases, V lost 5 bases, and 11 bases had no gene match. This CDR3 region has 14 residues. Germline V gene sequence: CDR1 DFQATT, CDR2 SNEGSKA (reference sequence).

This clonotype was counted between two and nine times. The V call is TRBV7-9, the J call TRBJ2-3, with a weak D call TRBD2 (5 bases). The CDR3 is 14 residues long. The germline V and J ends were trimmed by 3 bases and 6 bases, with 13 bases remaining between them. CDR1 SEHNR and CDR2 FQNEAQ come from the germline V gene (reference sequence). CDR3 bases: TGTGCCAGCAGCTTTGGGAGTAGCGCGGATACGCAGTATTTT. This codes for CASSFGSSADTQYF.

CDR3 in amino acids: CSAPGTGELFF. The CDR3, as DNA: TGCAGTGCTCCCGGAACCGGGGAGCTGTTTTTT. The chain is built from TRBV20-1 and TRBJ2-2; D ambiguous. CDR3 size: 11 residues. The germline V and J ends were trimmed by 5 bases and 5 bases, with 6 bases remaining between them. Germline V CDR1 and CDR2: DFQATT, SNEGSKA (reference sequence).

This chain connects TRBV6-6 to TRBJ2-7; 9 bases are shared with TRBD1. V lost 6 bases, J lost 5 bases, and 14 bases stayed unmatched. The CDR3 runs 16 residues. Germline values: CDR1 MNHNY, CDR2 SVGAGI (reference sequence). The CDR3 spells CASSSRDRGNTHEQYF. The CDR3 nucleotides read TGTGCCAGCAGCTCACGCGACAGGGGGAATACACACGAGCAGTACTTC.

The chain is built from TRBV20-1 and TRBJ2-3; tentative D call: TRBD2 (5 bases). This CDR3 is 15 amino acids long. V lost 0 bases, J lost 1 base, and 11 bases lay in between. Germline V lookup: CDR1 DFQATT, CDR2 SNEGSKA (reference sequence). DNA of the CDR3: TGCAGTGCTAGAGACCTGACTACGGGCACAGATACGCAGTATTTT. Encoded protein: CSARDLTTGTDTQYF.

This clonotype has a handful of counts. The DNA for the CDR3 is TGTGCCAGCAGAGGACTAGCGGGAGGCGAAAACATTCAGTACTTC. Amino acid sequence: CASRGLAGGENIQYF. The rearrangement links TRBV6-5 to TRBJ2-4; 14 bases map to TRBD2. The germline V gene has CDR1 MNHEY and CDR2 SVGAGI. This CDR3 region has 15 residues. V was clipped by 6 bases and J by 5 bases; unmatched bases: 3.

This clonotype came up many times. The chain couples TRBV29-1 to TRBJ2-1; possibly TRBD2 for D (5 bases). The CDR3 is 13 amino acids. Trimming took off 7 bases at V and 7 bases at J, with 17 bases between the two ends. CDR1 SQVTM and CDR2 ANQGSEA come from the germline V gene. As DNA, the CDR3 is TGCAGCGCCCGAACGGGGTCGGATAATGAGCAGTTCTTC. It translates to CSARTGSDNEQFF.

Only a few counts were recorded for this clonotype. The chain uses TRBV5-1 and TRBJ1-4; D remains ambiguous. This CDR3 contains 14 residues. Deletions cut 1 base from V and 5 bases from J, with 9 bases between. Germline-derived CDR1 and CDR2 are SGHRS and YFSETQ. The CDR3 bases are TGCGCCAGCAGCTTGCGGGGAAGAAATGAAAAACTGTTTTTT. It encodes CASSLRGRNEKLFF.

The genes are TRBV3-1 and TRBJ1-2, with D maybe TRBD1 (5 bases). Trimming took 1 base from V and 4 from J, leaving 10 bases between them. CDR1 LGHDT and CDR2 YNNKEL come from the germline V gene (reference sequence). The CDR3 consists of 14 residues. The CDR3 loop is CASSQVSGCYGYTF. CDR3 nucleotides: TGTGCCAGCAGCCAAGTTTCAGGGTGCTATGGCTACACCTTC.